What follows are 9 T cell receptor beta chains derived from one specimen sequenced in a study of T cell responses to AZD1222 COVID-19 vaccine. Only in-frame clones appear in the TCRdb table, and some are missing; sequencing was by immunoSEQ multiplex PCR. The sample includes over 110,000 clones, about 92% seen only once; the top ten take 12%. Sequenced material: peripheral blood, taken after recovery from COVID-19. The receptors originated from an adult who had recovered from COVID-19.

This chain links TRBV10-2 with TRBJ2-7; unclear D gene. V was clipped by 2 bases and J by 4 bases, with 9 bases between them. Germline lookup yields CDR1 WSHSY and CDR2 SAAADI. This CDR3 is built from 13 residues. The CDR3 nucleotides read TGCGCCAGCAGTGAGCGGGCTAGATACGAGCAGTACTTC. Its protein product is CASSERARYEQYF.

The genes are TRBV21-1 and TRBJ2-4; the table's D call of TRBD2 was not tested on the DNA. TRBV21-1 is an annotated pseudogene. The CDR3 totals 19 residues. CDR3 amino acids: CASSKAEFGGRLTKNIQYF. CDR3 DNA sequence: TGTGCCAGCAGCAAAGCCGAGTTTGGCGGGAGGTTGACCAAAAACATTCAGTACTTC.

The genes are TRBV3-1 (or the pseudogene TRBV3-2) and TRBJ2-7; tentatively, D is TRBD1 or TRBD2 (5 bases each). The V gene lost 4 bases and the J gene lost 4 bases, with 11 bases spanning the gap. The germline gives CDR1 LGHDT, CDR2 YNNKEL (reference sequence). The CDR3 is 13 residues long. CDR3 in amino acids: CASSPPGRYEQYF. As DNA, the CDR3 is TGTGCCAGCAGCCCTCCGGGACGTTACGAGCAGTACTTC.

The chain recombines TRBV9 with TRBJ1-1; D gene uncertain. V dropped 3 bases and J dropped 1 base, with 7 bases sitting between them. The CDR3 runs 13 residues. The germline V gene has CDR1 SGDLS and CDR2 YYNGEE. CDR3 in DNA: TGTGCCAGCAGCGAGGGAGGGAACACTGAAGCTTTCTTT. Translating it yields CASSEGGNTEAFF.

The rearrangement joins TRBV7-6 to TRBJ2-5; D gene unclear. This CDR3 spans 15 amino acids. V was trimmed by 5 bases and J by 5 bases, leaving 18 bases between them. Germline V CDR1 and CDR2: SGHVS, FNYEAQ. The CDR3: CASSAAHGDKETQYF. Here the CDR3 DNA reads TGTGCCAGCAGCGCCGCCCACGGCGACAAGGAGACCCAGTACTTC.

This chain uses TRBV5-4 with TRBJ1-4; TRBD1 might be the D (6 bases). V lost 0 bases, J lost 7 bases, and 7 bases lay in between. From germline, CDR1 is SGHNT and CDR2 YYREEE (reference sequence). The CDR3 contains 13 residues. CDR3 in amino acids: CASSLGGREKLFF. As DNA, the CDR3 is TGTGCCAGCAGCTTGGGGGGGCGTGAAAAACTGTTTTTT.

The J gene is TRBJ2-5, the V gene TRBV11-3, with 8 bases aligning to TRBD2. The germline V gene encodes CDR1 SGHNT and CDR2 YENEEA. The CDR3 consists of 14 residues. Germline trimming cut 4 bases from V and 5 bases from J; bases unmatched to any gene: 6. DNA for the CDR3: TGTGCCAGCAGCTCCCAGCGGGAGTTGGAGACCCAGTACTTC. It yields the protein CASSSQRELETQYF.

The J gene is TRBJ2-7, the V gene TRBV28; 7 bases map to TRBD2. Germline CDR1 and CDR2: MDHEN and SYDVKM. The V gene end was trimmed by 6 bases and the J gene end by 4 bases; junction bases not matched to a gene: 15. The CDR3 length is 16 residues. CDR3 loop: CASRSGYDGRRYEQYF. The CDR3 nucleotides read TGTGCCAGCAGATCGGGGTACGACGGGAGGCGATACGAGCAGTACTTC.

V usage is TRBV29-1 and J usage is TRBJ2-5; either TRBD1 or TRBD2 may fit D (5 bases each). V was shortened by 1 base and J by 1 base, with 7 bases between the two germline ends. Germline V CDR1 and CDR2: SQVTM, ANQGSEA. The CDR3 extends over 13 amino acids. Here the CDR3 reads CSVEVGPQETQYF. CDR3 bases: TGCAGCGTTGAAGTGGGACCCCAAGAGACCCAGTACTTC.